A selection of T cell receptor beta chains follows, all from one sample in a study of cytomegalovirus exposure and HLA in healthy donors. The repertoire was sequenced with immunoSEQ multiplex PCR; TCRdb's copy has only in-frame clones and lacks some. The sample has 100,000 to 150,000 clones, 72% seen once. Sequencing used PBMCs. Source of these receptors: a man aged 25-45 years in good health and CMV-seronegative. CDR3s include the opening cysteine and the closing phenylalanine or tryptophan. D genes are given only for firm matches. The listing skips clone size in some rows; elsewhere it reads once, few, many or a size class.

clone_size	v_call	j_call	d_call	cdr3_nt	cdr3_aa
few	TRBV4-1	TRBJ1-4	TRBD1	TGCGCCAGCAGCCAATCTTGGACAGGGAATGAAAAACTGTTTTTT	CASSQSWTGNEKLFF
NA	TRBV7-3	TRBJ2-1	NA	TGTGCCAGCAGCTCGATAGCGAGCTCCTACAATGAGCAGTTCTTC	CASSSIASSYNEQFF
NA	TRBV4-1	TRBJ2-3	TRBD2	TGCGCCAGCAGCCAAGATTTGAGCGGGGGAGAGGGTACGCAGTATTTT	CASSQDLSGGEGTQYF
NA	TRBV5-1	TRBJ2-7	TRBD1	TGCGCCAGCAGCGTGGGGGACAGGGACATCCACGAGCAGTACTTC	CASSVGDRDIHEQYF
NA	TRBV5-1	TRBJ2-5	NA	TGCGCCACTAAAATCGGGACTGGCCAAGAGACCCAGTACTTC	CATKIGTGQETQYF
NA	TRBV6-4	TRBJ2-1	TRBD2	TGTGCCAGCAGTCCGCCCTGGCGGGGGGGCTATATAAATGAGCAGTTCTTC	CASSPPWRGGYINEQFF
NA	TRBV30	TRBJ1-5	NA	TGTGCCTGGAGCGAAGACGGGATTCAGCCCCAGCATTTT	CAWSEDGIQPQHF
NA	TRBV6-1	TRBJ2-2	TRBD2	TGTGCCAGCAGTGCAGGACTAGCGGGGACCGGGGAGCTGTTTTTT	CASSAGLAGTGELFF
NA	TRBV19	TRBJ1-5	NA	TGTGCCAGTAGAACGAGGGAAGGCAATCAGCCCCAGCATTTT	CASRTREGNQPQHF
NA	TRBV6-5	TRBJ1-2	TRBD1	TGTGCCAGCAGTCGGGGACAGGGAGTTTATGGCTACACCTTC	CASSRGQGVYGYTF
NA	TRBV30	TRBJ2-7	TRBD1	TGTGCCTGGAATCGGGGGACAGGGAGTGGTGAGCAGTACTTC	CAWNRGTGSGEQYF
NA	TRBV7-3	TRBJ2-3	TRBD2	TGTGCCAGCAGCTTAATGCCGTCCGGGACTAGCGGGGGGGAATCAGATACGCAGTATTTT	CASSLMPSGTSGGESDTQYF
NA	TRBV10-3	TRBJ2-2	NA	TGTGCCATCAGTCAAGGTTTGGGCACCAACACCGGGGAGCTGTTTTTT	CAISQGLGTNTGELFF
NA	TRBV9	TRBJ1-5	TRBD1	TGTGCCAGCAGCGCATCGGACAGGAATCAGCCCCAGCATTTT	CASSASDRNQPQHF
NA	TRBV18	TRBJ1-2	NA	TGTGCCAGCTCACCAAGTAGAGGCTATGGCTACACCTTC	CASSPSRGYGYTF
NA	TRBV7-9	TRBJ2-7	NA	TGTTCCAGCAGCGCGTTAGACCGGGTTCTTAGTTACGAGCAGTACTTC	CSSSALDRVLSYEQYF
few	TRBV5-1	TRBJ2-1	NA	TGCGCCAGCAGCTTGGTACCCCAAAATAGGGACTCGATGGGAGAGCAGTTCTTC	CASSLVPQNRDSMGEQFF
NA	TRBV4-2	TRBJ2-5	TRBD2	TGTGCCAGCAGCCAATGGGCAGCGGGGGAAAAAGAGACCCAGTACTTC	CASSQWAAGEKETQYF
few	TRBV7-9	TRBJ1-3	NA	TGTGCCAGCAGCCCAGACAGTGACTCTGGAAACACCATATATTTT	CASSPDSDSGNTIYF
few	TRBV5-6	TRBJ2-5	NA	TGTGCCAGCAGTCCTCGGCGGAAGACCCAGTACTTC	CASSPRRKTQYF
NA	TRBV9	TRBJ1-2	NA	TGTGCCAGCAGCGCCACCCAGGGGACCTATGGCTACACCTTC	CASSATQGTYGYTF
NA	TRBV28	TRBJ1-1	NA	TGTGCCAGCAGCTCCATACGGGACACCAATCGGGAGAACACTGAAGCTTTCTTT	CASSSIRDTNRENTEAFF
few	TRBV19	TRBJ1-2	NA	TGTGCCAGTAGTTTCCAGAAAAACTATGGCTACACCTTC	CASSFQKNYGYTF
NA	TRBV19	TRBJ2-7	TRBD2	TGTGCCAGTAGTGCCCACGGGCGGGGGGGCCGGTACGAGCAGTACTTC	CASSAHGRGGRYEQYF
NA	TRBV14	TRBJ2-3	NA	TGTGCCAGCAGCCAAGGTGCGGGAGATACGCAGTATTTT	CASSQGAGDTQYF
NA	TRBV2	TRBJ1-1	TRBD1	TGTGCCAGCAGTGTCTGGACAGGGGCCACTGAAGCTTTCTTT	CASSVWTGATEAFF
once	TRBV4-3	TRBJ1-5	TRBD1	TGCGCCAGCAGCCAAGGGACAGGGGGGATGAATCAGCCCCAGCATTTT	CASSQGTGGMNQPQHF
NA	TRBV4-1	TRBJ1-5	TRBD1	TGCGCCAGCAGCCAAGATTGGAGGGGGCTTGGTAATCAGCCCCAGCATTTT	CASSQDWRGLGNQPQHF
NA	TRBV9	TRBJ2-3	NA	TGTGCCAGCAGCGTAGAGGGGATAGCAGATACGCAGTATTTT	CASSVEGIADTQYF
NA	TRBV28	TRBJ1-2	NA	TGTGCCAGCAGTTCATTGAACTATGGCTACACCTTC	CASSSLNYGYTF
NA	TRBV5-4	TRBJ2-7	TRBD2	TGTGCCAGCAGCCCTGGGACTAGCGGGGGGGTGTACGAGCAGTACTTC	CASSPGTSGGVYEQYF
NA	TRBV7-9	TRBJ2-2	TRBD2	TGTGCCAGCAGCTTAGGGACTAGCGGAGAAACCGGGGAGCTGTTTTTT	CASSLGTSGETGELFF
NA	TRBV27	TRBJ2-5	TRBD2	TGTGCCAGCAGTCATAGCGGGGGGGCTCTCGCGGAGACCCAGTACTTC	CASSHSGGALAETQYF
few	TRBV19	TRBJ2-7	NA	TGTGCCAGTAGTATAGAGGGTAAACGGGGCTCCTACGAGCAGTACTTC	CASSIEGKRGSYEQYF
NA	TRBV2	TRBJ1-5	NA	TGTGCCAGCAGGCGCTTTGGAGGGGCGGGTCAGCCCCAGCATTTT	CASRRFGGAGQPQHF
NA	TRBV4-1	TRBJ2-3	NA	TGCGCCAGCAGCCAAGAACTTCCCATAGCGGTGACAGATACGCAGTATTTT	CASSQELPIAVTDTQYF
NA	TRBV6-1	TRBJ1-1	TRBD1	TGTGCCAGCAGTGAAAGGGATGGGAAGGGTAAACCGGGACAGTCGGCGATTGCTTTCTTT	CASSERDGKGKPGQSAIAFF
few	TRBV10-3	TRBJ1-1	NA	TGTGCCAGCAGTGAAGCGTTAGAGCCAACCACTGAAGCTTTCTTT	CASSEALEPTTEAFF
NA	TRBV28	TRBJ1-1	TRBD1	TGTGCCAGCAGTTTATATTTGGACAGGGTAACGAACACTGAAGCTTTCTTT	CASSLYLDRVTNTEAFF
NA	TRBV7-9	TRBJ1-2	NA	TGTGCCAGCAGCCCAGCTGGCGCGGGCGGCTACACCTTC	CASSPAGAGGYTF
few	TRBV18	TRBJ1-1	TRBD1	TGTGCCAGCTCGGAGACCCGGACAGGGGAAGCTTTCTTT	CASSETRTGEAFF
NA	TRBV6-7	TRBJ2-2	TRBD1	TGTGCCAGCAGTACGCGGGCCCCTCCGGGACAGGGGACCACCGGGGAGCTGTTTTTT	CASSTRAPPGQGTTGELFF
NA	TRBV18	TRBJ1-5	NA	TGTGCCAGCTCACCAGGGCCCAGCAATCAGCCCCAGCATTTT	CASSPGPSNQPQHF
NA	TRBV4-2	TRBJ2-7	TRBD2	TGTGCCAGCAGCCAAGATAAAGCTAGCGGGGGCTACGAGCAGTACTTC	CASSQDKASGGYEQYF
NA	TRBV5-5	TRBJ1-6	NA	TGTGCCAGCAGCTGGGAGGCTGGGGTAGGTTCACCCCTCCACTTT	CASSWEAGVGSPLHF
NA	TRBV9	TRBJ2-5	TRBD1	TGTGCCAGCAGCGTAGCAGGGGGCTCCCCCCCCGAGACCCAGTACTTC	CASSVAGGSPPETQYF
NA	TRBV6-5	TRBJ2-2	NA	TGTGCCAGCAGTTACTCTTGGGGCGCCGGGGAGCTGTTTTTT	CASSYSWGAGELFF
few	TRBV7-2	TRBJ2-5	TRBD2	TGTGCCAGCAGCTTTGGCCTAGCGGGGGTTCAAGAGACCCAGTACTTC	CASSFGLAGVQETQYF
NA	TRBV7-8	TRBJ2-6	NA	TGTGCCAGCAGCCCTATCCACTCTGGGGCCAACGTCCTGACTTTC	CASSPIHSGANVLTF
NA	TRBV7-3	TRBJ2-3	NA	TGTGCCAGCAGTCTAGCGAGGACAGATACGCAGTATTTT	CASSLARTDTQYF
NA	TRBV6-4	TRBJ1-5	NA	TGTGCCAGCACCCCCAGGGGATTCAATCAGCCCCAGCATTTT	CASTPRGFNQPQHF
NA	TRBV9	TRBJ1-1	NA	TGTGCCAGCAGCGTAGACGGGAAACGGGGGGAGGGCACTGAAGCTTTCTTT	CASSVDGKRGEGTEAFF
NA	TRBV5-1	TRBJ1-4	NA	TGCGCCAGCAGCTTGGGGATCCGGGTCACTAATGAAAAACTGTTTTTT	CASSLGIRVTNEKLFF
few	TRBV30	TRBJ1-1	TRBD1	TGTGCCTGGAGTGAACAGGGGGGCACTGAAGCTTTCTTT	CAWSEQGGTEAFF